These 17 T cell receptor beta chains came from one sample sequenced in a study of T cells after yellow fever vaccination. In TCRdb, the 5' RACE reads were re-called with MiXCR into one record per CDR3 protein. The data hold 450,000 to 550,000 distinct CDR3 sequences, with about a fifth observed a single time. The sequencing here drew on PBMCs, taken more than 20 days after the first yellow fever vaccination. Receptors were obtained from a man aged 18 to 30 who received the YFV17D yellow fever vaccine.

The chain is built from TRBV28 and TRBJ2-3, with D unclear. Trimming removed 1 base at V and 2 bases at J, with 13 bases between. Germline values: CDR1 MDHEN, CDR2 SYDVKM. This CDR3 contains 16 residues. DNA of the CDR3: TGTGCCAGCAGTTTATTTGTCGTTTCTGACACAGATACGCAGTATTTT. As protein: CASSLFVVSDTDTQYF.

This clonotype was seen only a few times. The chain joins TRBV12-3 or TRBV12-4 to TRBJ1-2, with 7 bases that match TRBD1. J gave up 1 base and V 6 bases, and 8 bases lay outside the gene matches. The CDR3 runs to 15 residues. The CDR3 coding sequence is TGTGCCAGCAGCCGAAAGACAGGGCTTAACTATGGCTACACCTTC. It encodes CASSRKTGLNYGYTF.

This clonotype showed up just a few times. The CDR3 DNA reads TGTGCCAGCAGTTACCTTCGTAGCACAGATACGCAGTATTTT. This encodes CASSYLRSTDTQYF. V and J are TRBV6-2 or TRBV6-3 and TRBJ2-3; no clear D. V was pared by 2 bases and J by 0 bases, with 6 bases between. The CDR3 covers 14 residues. Germline CDR1 MNHEY, CDR2 SVGEGT.

The table lists this clonotype with a few counts. The chain is built from TRBV7-3 and TRBJ2-1; possibly TRBD2 for D (6 bases). The CDR3 loop spans 14 amino acids. CDR1 and CDR2 from the germline V gene are SGHTA and FQGTGA. The V end lost 2 bases, the J end lost 9 bases, and 14 bases lay between the germline ends. The CDR3 DNA reads TGTGCCAGCAGCTTAGTGGGGGGAGAATTTGAGCAGTTCTTC. Its protein is CASSLVGGEFEQFF.

This clonotype was found a few times. V gene TRBV4-1 combines with J gene TRBJ1-5; D is ambiguous. Germline-derived CDR1 and CDR2 are MGHRA and YSYEKL. This CDR3 has 16 residues. Trimming pared 4 bases from V and 3 bases from J, leaving 16 bases between. CDR3 nucleotides: TGCGCCAGCAGCCGCGAACGGGCGCGATTCAATCAGCCCCAGCATTTT. This codes for CASSRERARFNQPQHF.

This clonotype showed up many times. The gene calls are TRBV29-1 and TRBJ2-5, with 10 bases identical to TRBD1. Losses at the gene ends were 8 bases for V and 4 bases for J; bases not matched to a gene: 7. The CDR3 totals 13 residues. The germline V gene encodes CDR1 SQVTM and CDR2 ANQGSEA. CDR3: CSTRQGASETQYF. The CDR3 DNA reads as TGCAGCACCCGACAGGGGGCATCAGAGACCCAGTACTTC.

The chain couples TRBV6-4 to TRBJ2-2; 11 positions match TRBD2. Germline lookup yields CDR1 MRHNA and CDR2 SNTAGT. There are 18 residues in the CDR3. Unmatched junction bases numbered 3, after V lost 0 bases and J lost 0 bases. CDR3 protein: CASSDSTGLAANTGELFF. CDR3 sequence (DNA): TGTGCCAGCAGTGACTCAACGGGACTAGCGGCGAACACCGGGGAGCTGTTTTTT.

The rearrangement uses TRBV6-1 and TRBJ1-2, with 9 bases fitting TRBD1. Germline lookup yields CDR1 MNHNS and CDR2 SASEGT. J lost 6 bases, V lost 1 base, and 3 bases had no gene match. The CDR3 runs to 14 residues. The CDR3 nucleotides read TGTGCCAGCAGTGAAGTTACAGGGGGCGATGGCTACACCTTC. Protein sequence: CASSEVTGGDGYTF.

The chain combines TRBV5-4 with TRBJ2-2, with 13 bases that match TRBD2. Looked up from germline, CDR1 is SGHNT and CDR2 is YYREEE (reference sequence). There are 15 residues in the CDR3. Unmatched junction bases numbered 3, after V lost 4 bases and J lost 6 bases. This CDR3 is CASSPTSGGAGELFF. In DNA, the CDR3 is TGTGCCAGCAGCCCCACTAGCGGGGGGGCCGGGGAGCTGTTTTTT.

This rearrangement joins TRBV20-1 to TRBJ2-1, with D unclear. There are 13 residues in the CDR3. V lost 5 bases, J lost 1 base, and 9 bases lay in between. From germline, CDR1 is DFQATT and CDR2 SNEGSKA (reference sequence). The CDR3, as DNA: TGCAGTGCTCCACGCTATTCCTACAATGAGCAGTTCTTC. Its protein is CSAPRYSYNEQFF.

The gene calls are TRBV7-9 and TRBJ2-5, with D hard to call. The CDR3 consists of 14 residues. Trimming removed 6 bases at V and 5 bases at J, with 16 bases between. The germline V gene encodes CDR1 SEHNR and CDR2 FQNEAQ (reference sequence). Here the CDR3 DNA reads TGTGCCAGCAGAGCTAGGGCGTTAGTGGAGACCCAGTACTTC. Its translation: CASRARALVETQYF.

The sample holds a few counts of this clonotype. The chain uses TRBV18 and TRBJ1-5; TRBD1 is a possible D gene (6 bases). The V and J ends lost 6 bases and 8 bases respectively, with 14 bases between them. Germline V gene lookup returns CDR1 KGHSH and CDR2 LQKENI. This CDR3 is 13 amino acids long. The CDR3 loop is CASSPGERKPQHF. The CDR3 DNA follows: TGTGCCAGCTCGCCAGGGGAGAGGAAGCCCCAGCATTTT.

CDR3 sequence (DNA): TGCGCCAGCAGTTCCGGGACAGCGACAGAAAAACTGTTTTTT. Residues: CASSSGTATEKLFF. J is TRBJ1-4 and V is TRBV10-2; 7 nucleotides align to TRBD1. Germline V gene data show CDR1 as WSHSY and CDR2 as SAAADI. The V gene end was trimmed by 5 bases and the J gene end by 8 bases; junction bases not matched to a gene: 8. The CDR3 is 14 residues long.

The chain combines TRBV5-4 with TRBJ2-2, with D possibly TRBD1 on 6 matching bases. Germline V gene data show CDR1 as SGHNT and CDR2 as YYREEE (reference sequence). CDR3 length: 16 residues. Between the trimmed V and J ends, which lost 2 bases and 1 base, there was a span of 12 bases. Written as DNA, the CDR3 is TGTGCCAGCAGCTTCCGTCAACAGGGGAACACCGGGGAGCTGTTTTTT. Its protein is CASSFRQQGNTGELFF.

This clonotype was counted a few times. The chain is built from TRBV6-2 or TRBV6-3 and TRBJ1-1, with a possible D match to TRBD1 (5 bases). This CDR3 is 14 amino acids long. Between the trimmed V and J ends, which lost 4 bases and 1 base, there was a span of 10 bases. Germline CDR1 is MNHEY and CDR2 is SVGEGT. The CDR3 region has the DNA TGTGCCAGCAGTTGGGGCGCAGGGAACACTGAAGCTTTCTTT. Translating it yields CASSWGAGNTEAFF.

In this sample, this clonotype turned up many times. The chain has TRBV12-3 or TRBV12-4 and TRBJ2-7; TRBD1 matches at 9 bases. Germline trimming cut 4 bases from V and 6 bases from J; bases unmatched to any gene: 13. CDR3 length: 16 amino acids. The CDR3 sequence is CASSSGPGQGLSEQYF. CDR3 DNA sequence: TGTGCCAGCAGTTCGGGGCCGGGACAGGGCCTCTCCGAGCAGTACTTC.

The V call is TRBV5-1, the J call TRBJ2-2, with D uncertain. V lost 4 bases, J lost 6 bases, and 10 bases lay in between. The germline V gene encodes CDR1 SGHRS and CDR2 YFSETQ. CDR3 length: 13 residues. CDR3 residues: CASSTRVAGELFF. In DNA, the CDR3 is TGCGCCAGCAGCACCCGGGTCGCCGGGGAGCTGTTTTTT.